These 20 T cell receptor beta chains share one sample of origin, sequenced in a study of STAT5B mutations in CD4+ large granular lymphocyte leukemia. The data were produced by immunoSEQ multiplex PCR, yet TCRdb's version contains in-frame clones alone and is incomplete. Here the sample spans 30,000 to 40,000 clones, 70% to 90% being singletons. Sequencing was performed on CD4+ T cells from blood buffy coats. The source is a human donor in good health.

The rearrangement uses TRBV7-2 and TRBJ2-5, with TRBD2 matching 10 bases. The CDR3 contains 16 residues. CDR1 is SGHTA, CDR2 FQGNSA, per germline. Trimming removed 1 base from V and 5 bases from J; junction bases left unmatched: 7. CDR3: CASSLDPSGSGETQYF. The DNA of the CDR3 is TGTGCCAGCAGCTTAGATCCTAGCGGGAGTGGTGAGACCCAGTACTTC.

The table lists this clone with a few counts. The V call is TRBV19, the J call TRBJ2-6, with D maybe TRBD2 (6 bases). CDR3 size: 14 residues. Trimming removed 9 bases at V and 2 bases at J, with 11 bases between. The germline V gene encodes CDR1 LNHDA and CDR2 SQIVND (reference sequence). DNA for the CDR3: TGTGCCAGCAGGGAGGCGGCTGGGGCCAACGTCCTGACTTTC. Protein: CASREAAGANVLTF.

The chain combines TRBV7-9 with TRBJ1-5; D remains unclear. CDR1 is SEHNR and CDR2 is FQNEAQ in the germline V gene (reference sequence). The CDR3 is made up of 16 amino acids. V lost 5 bases and J lost 2, with 16 bases in between. CDR3 region: CASSLSRNSGNQPQHF. CDR3 nucleotide sequence: TGTGCCAGCAGCCTAAGTAGAAACAGCGGCAATCAGCCCCAGCATTTT. The whole variable domain, filled in from reference TRBV7-9 and TRBJ1-5, reads DTGVSQNPRHKITKRGQNVTFRCDPISEHNRLYWYRQTLGQGPEFLTYFQNEAQLEKSRLLSDRFSAERPKGSFSTLEIQRTEQGDSAMYLCASSLSRNSGNQPQHFGDGTRLSIL.

The V and J genes are TRBV5-1 and TRBJ2-7; the D gene could be TRBD1 or TRBD2 (5 bases each). Germline V gene data show CDR1 as SGHRS and CDR2 as YFSETQ. Trimming shortened V by 2 bases and J by 6 bases, and 15 bases separated the two germline ends. The CDR3 has 14 amino acids. The CDR3: CASSLSGDPGEQYF. Here the CDR3 DNA reads TGCGCCAGCAGCTTATCCGGGGACCCCGGCGAGCAGTACTTC.

The J gene is TRBJ1-5, the V gene TRBV9; possible D gene TRBD1, 5 bases. This CDR3 contains 15 residues. The V end was cut by 0 bases, the J end by 2 bases, with 9 bases between. CDR1 SGDLS and CDR2 YYNGEE come from the germline V gene. In nucleotides, the CDR3 is TGTGCCAGCAGCGTAGATCCAGGGCGCAATCAGCCCCAGCATTTT. Translation gives CASSVDPGRNQPQHF.

The CDR3 spells CASSLEGEGGTDTQYF. The CDR3 DNA reads as TGCGCCAGCAGCTTGGAAGGAGAGGGAGGCACAGATACGCAGTATTTT. V usage is TRBV5-1 and J usage is TRBJ2-3; TRBD2 might be the D (5 bases). CDR1 is SGHRS, CDR2 YFSETQ, per germline. The CDR3 runs 16 residues. Trimming shortened V by 0 bases and J by 1 base, and 12 bases separated the two germline ends. Full variable domain (rest looked up from reference TRBV5-1 and TRBJ2-3): KAGVTQTPRYLIKTRGQQVTLSCSPISGHRSVSWYQQTPGQGLQFLFEYFSETQRNKGNFPGRFSGRQFSNSRSEMNVSTLELGDSALYLCASSLEGEGGTDTQYFGPGTRLTVL.

This clone has just one count. The CDR3 loop is CASRPPGPGDEQFF. The CDR3, as DNA: TGTGCCAGTAGACCTCCGGGACCGGGCGATGAGCAGTTCTTC. This chain connects TRBV19 to TRBJ2-1; the D call may be TRBD1 or TRBD2 (5 bases each). Deletions cut 6 bases from V and 8 bases from J, with 17 bases between. Germline lookup yields CDR1 LNHDA and CDR2 SQIVND (reference sequence). CDR3 size: 14 residues. The complete variable domain, with remaining parts taken from reference TRBV19 and TRBJ2-1, reads DGGITQSPKYLFRKEGQNVTLSCEQNLNHDAMYWYRQDPGQGLRLIYYSQIVNDFQKGDIAEGYSVSREKKESFPLTVTSAQKNPTAFYLCASRPPGPGDEQFFGPGTRLTVL.

In this sample, this clone turned up once. This sequence joins TRBV21-1 and TRBJ2-6. TRBV21-1 is annotated as a pseudogene. The CDR3 covers 16 residues. The CDR3 reads CASSKEATSGANVLTF. The CDR3 coding sequence is TGTGCCAGCAGCAAAGAGGCCACCTCTGGGGCCAACGTCCTGACTTTC.

This clone was counted a single time. The chain links TRBV19 to TRBJ2-1; 12 nucleotides align to TRBD2. This CDR3 is 14 amino acids long. The germline V gene has CDR1 LNHDA and CDR2 SQIVND (reference sequence). The V and J ends lost 7 bases and 5 bases, in that order; junction bases with no gene match: 3. The CDR3 sequence: CASTSGGDNNEQFF. The CDR3 DNA follows: TGTGCCAGTACTAGCGGGGGGGATAACAATGAGCAGTTCTTC.

The rearrangement links TRBV7-6 to TRBJ1-2; 7 positions match TRBD1. There are 13 residues in the CDR3. J was trimmed by 2 bases and V by 5 bases; bases with no gene match: 2. The germline V gene has CDR1 SGHVS and CDR2 FNYEAQ. The CDR3 bases are TGTGCCAGCAGCCAGGGACAGAACTATGGCTACACCTTC. It translates to CASSQGQNYGYTF.

The rearrangement uses TRBV5-5 and TRBJ2-3; D remains ambiguous. The CDR3 spans 13 residues. Germline-derived CDR1 and CDR2 are SGHKS and YYEKEE (reference sequence). The V gene lost 1 base and the J gene lost 7 bases, with 10 bases spanning the gap. CDR3: CASSLPTSNTQYF. The CDR3 nucleotides are TGTGCCAGCAGCTTGCCAACTTCGAATACGCAGTATTTT. Filled out from reference TRBV5-5 and TRBJ2-3, the complete variable domain reads DAGVTQSPTHLIKTRGQQVTLRCSPISGHKSVSWYQQVLGQGPQFIFQYYEKEERGRGNFPDRFSARQFPNYSSELNVNALLLGDSALYLCASSLPTSNTQYFGPGTRLTVL.

Only a few counts were recorded for this clone. CDR3 DNA sequence: TGTGCCAGCAGCTTCGGGTACAAGGCTAGGGATCAGCCCCAGCATTTT. Translating gives CASSFGYKARDQPQHF. The V and J genes are TRBV7-8 and TRBJ1-5; D remains ambiguous. The CDR3 totals 16 residues. Germline-derived CDR1 and CDR2 are SGHVS and FQNEAQ. Trimming removed 3 bases at V and 5 bases at J, with 17 bases between.

V and J are TRBV28 and TRBJ2-1; the match to TRBD2 covers 8 bases. V lost 3 bases, J lost 7 bases, and 5 bases stayed unmatched. Germline values: CDR1 MDHEN, CDR2 SYDVKM. There are 14 residues in the CDR3. The CDR3 sequence: CASSLGGRWNEQFF. The CDR3 coding sequence is TGTGCCAGCAGTTTGGGCGGGAGGTGGAATGAGCAGTTCTTC. The full variable domain, with the rest looked up from reference TRBV28 and TRBJ2-1, is DVKVTQSSRYLVKRTGEKVFLECVQDMDHENMFWYRQDPGLGLRLIYFSYDVKMKEKGDIPEGYSVSREKKERFSLILESASTNQTSMYLCASSLGGRWNEQFFGPGTRLTVL.

The V call is TRBV7-2, the J call TRBJ2-3, with 7 bases matching TRBD2. Trimming removed 1 base from V and 4 bases from J; junction bases left unmatched: 11. From germline, CDR1 is SGHTA and CDR2 FQGNSA. The CDR3 contains 17 residues. The CDR3 loop reads CASSLESQAGVADTQYF. CDR3 coding DNA: TGTGCCAGCAGCTTAGAGAGCCAGGCGGGAGTGGCAGATACGCAGTATTTT.

This clone was recorded a few times. The chain couples TRBV19 to TRBJ1-2, with 12 positions matching TRBD1. V lost 9 bases, J lost 2 bases, and 4 bases stayed unmatched. CDR3 length: 14 residues. Per the germline V gene, CDR1 is LNHDA and CDR2 is SQIVND (reference sequence). The CDR3 reads CASGTGGANYGYTF. Here the CDR3 DNA reads TGTGCCAGCGGGACAGGGGGCGCGAACTATGGCTACACCTTC.

J is TRBJ2-1 and V is TRBV11-2; 15 bases fit TRBD2. J was trimmed by 15 bases and V by 1 base; bases with no gene match: 1. The CDR3 contains 13 residues. Germline V gene sequence: CDR1 SGHAT, CDR2 FQNNGV. In DNA, the CDR3 is TGTGCCAGCAGCTTAGCGGGACTAGCGGGAGGGTTCTTC. It encodes CASSLAGLAGGFF.

V and J are TRBV11-2 and TRBJ2-7; D is undetermined. V lost 7 bases to trimming and J lost 0 bases, with 13 bases between them. This CDR3 is built from 14 residues. CDR1 SGHAT and CDR2 FQNNGV come from the germline V gene. CDR3: CASISDLSSYEQYF. The CDR3 bases are TGTGCCAGCATATCCGACTTAAGCTCCTACGAGCAGTACTTC.

V and J are TRBV6-1 and TRBJ2-5, with 8 bases lining up with TRBD1. The DNA end lines up better with TRBJ2-7; the J call may be wrong. Germline V lookup: CDR1 MNHNS, CDR2 SASEGT. The CDR3 covers 15 residues. This CDR3 is CASNPRTGTTYEQYF. The CDR3 DNA follows: TGTGCCAGCAACCCCCGGACAGGGACGACCTACGAGCAGTACTTC.

This clone was detected once. The chain couples TRBV28 to TRBJ2-7, with 9 nucleotides matching TRBD2. Germline loops: CDR1 MDHEN, CDR2 SYDVKM. The CDR3 length is 19 residues. The ends lost 5 bases at V and 2 bases at J; junction bases unmatched: 19. The CDR3 loop is CASSPIWTSVNQFPYEQYF. CDR3 DNA: TGTGCCAGCAGTCCGATTTGGACTAGCGTGAATCAATTTCCCTACGAGCAGTACTTC. Together with reference TRBV28 and TRBJ2-7, the CDR3 gives the full variable domain: DVKVTQSSRYLVKRTGEKVFLECVQDMDHENMFWYRQDPGLGLRLIYFSYDVKMKEKGDIPEGYSVSREKKERFSLILESASTNQTSMYLCASSPIWTSVNQFPYEQYFGPGTRLTVT.

V is TRBV5-4 and J is TRBJ2-3, with TRBD1 as a possible D gene (6 bases). V lost 3 bases to trimming and J lost 4 bases, with 12 bases between them. The germline V gene encodes CDR1 SGHNT and CDR2 YYREEE (reference sequence). This CDR3 has 14 amino acids. Here the CDR3 DNA reads TGTGCCAGCAGCTGGGGGCCTCGAGCAGATACGCAGTATTTT. The encoded protein is CASSWGPRADTQYF.